This is a list of T cell receptor beta chains from one sample in a study of Ad26.COV2.S vaccination and SARS-CoV-2 variants. Sequenced by immunoSEQ multiplex PCR; TCRdb stores in-frame clones only, minus some. The sample records roughly 510,000 clones, approximately 90% being singletons. This material consisted of peripheral blood, taken in a trial of Ad26.COV2.S vaccine versus placebo. The receptors stem from a person between 18 and 65 years old who received the Ad26.COV2.S COVID-19 vaccine or a placebo. CDR3s include the opening cysteine and the closing phenylalanine or tryptophan. The order of the fields is V gene, clone size, J gene, D gene, CDR3 protein, CDR3 DNA. A D gene is named only where the DNA matches it firmly. Part of the rows lack a size; the others show once, few, many or a class for expanded clones.

>TRBV24-1|.|TRBJ2-7|.
CATSDPRAGFGDEQYF
TGTGCCACCAGTGATCCCAGGGCAGGGTTTGGTGACGAGCAGTACTTC
>TRBV7-3|few|TRBJ2-2|.
CASSLLANTGELFF
TGTGCCAGCAGCCTGTTGGCGAACACCGGGGAGCTGTTTTTT
>TRBV9|once|TRBJ2-7|.
CASSHPAGTASSYEQYF
TGTGCCAGCAGCCACCCAGCTGGGACGGCGAGCTCCTACGAGCAGTACTTC
>TRBV30|few|TRBJ1-6|.
CAWSSGRDSPLHF
TGTGCCTGGAGTTCTGGGCGGGATTCACCCCTCCACTTT
>TRBV30|.|TRBJ1-1|TRBD1
CAWSRQGAWTEAFF
TGTGCCTGGAGTCGACAGGGCGCGTGGACTGAAGCTTTCTTT
>TRBV19|.|TRBJ1-1|.
CASSLQGAMNTEAFF
TGTGCCAGTAGTCTGCAGGGAGCTATGAACACTGAAGCTTTCTTT
>TRBV4-3|.|TRBJ2-1|TRBD1
CATSVRGQGWDEQFF
TGCGCCACCAGTGTCCGAGGACAGGGTTGGGATGAGCAGTTCTTC
>TRBV5-6|.|TRBJ1-1|.
CASSLVGRNTEAFF
TGTGCCAGCAGCTTGGTGGGGAGGAACACTGAAGCTTTCTTT
>TRBV2|.|TRBJ1-1|.
CASSEARTFMNTEAFF
TGTGCCAGCAGTGAAGCGAGGACATTTATGAACACTGAAGCTTTCTTT
>TRBV4-3|.|TRBJ2-3|.
CASSPGFPTTQYF
TGCGCCAGCAGCCCCGGATTCCCCACTACGCAGTATTTT
>TRBV28|.|TRBJ2-7|.
CASTSVGRNYEQYF
TGTGCCAGCACCTCAGTGGGCAGAAACTACGAGCAGTACTTC
>TRBV1|.|TRBJ2-1|.
CTSSQETDRVSYNEQFF
TGCACCAGCAGCCAAGAAACCGACAGAGTCTCCTACAATGAGCAGTTCTTC
>TRBV28|.|TRBJ2-1|TRBD1
CASSATGGFYNEQFF
TGTGCCAGCAGCGCAACAGGGGGTTTCTACAATGAGCAGTTCTTC
>TRBV5-1|.|TRBJ1-1|.
CASSLSPGTIEAFF
TGCGCCAGCAGCTTATCACCCGGGACAATAGAAGCTTTCTTT
>TRBV10-3|.|TRBJ2-1|.
CAIMGSGANEQFF
TGTGCCATCATGGGGTCAGGGGCCAATGAGCAGTTCTTC
>TRBV24-1|once|TRBJ2-7|.
CATSPPRPAYEQYF
TGTGCCACCAGCCCCCCGCGGCCAGCTTACGAGCAGTACTTC
>TRBV27|.|TRBJ2-7|TRBD2
CASRPESGRIHEQYF
TGTGCCAGCAGGCCGGAAAGCGGGAGAATCCACGAGCAGTACTTC
>TRBV7-3|few|TRBJ1-2|.
CASSWDGRSYGYTF
TGTGCCAGCAGCTGGGACGGACGCTCCTATGGCTACACCTTC
>TRBV7-3|.|TRBJ2-1|.
CARGRSSYNEQFF
TGTGCCAGAGGGAGGAGCTCCTACAATGAGCAGTTCTTC
>TRBV6-2/TRBV6-3|.|TRBJ2-3|.
CASSWAADTQYF
TGTGCCAGCAGTTGGGCGGCAGATACGCAGTATTTT
>TRBV27|.|TRBJ2-2|.
CASSLWGNTGELFF
TGTGCCAGCAGTTTATGGGGAAACACCGGGGAGCTGTTTTTT
>TRBV6-6|.|TRBJ1-3|.
CASSYRGDGNTIYF
TGTGCCAGCAGTTATCGGGGGGACGGAAACACCATATATTTT
>TRBV7-9|.|TRBJ1-2|TRBD1
CASSFIPGQGNYWYGYTF
TGTGCCAGCAGCTTTATACCGGGACAGGGAAACTATTGGTATGGCTACACCTTC
>TRBV27|.|TRBJ2-7|.
CASSLYKAAYVYEQYF
TGTGCCAGCAGTTTATATAAGGCGGCTTATGTCTACGAGCAGTACTTC
>TRBV9|.|TRBJ2-5|.
CASSVATLDQETQYF
TGTGCCAGCAGCGTAGCTACCCTCGACCAAGAGACCCAGTACTTC
>TRBV2|.|TRBJ2-4|.
CASSQLRAQGLEAKNIQYF
TGTGCCAGCAGTCAATTACGGGCCCAGGGTCTGGAGGCCAAAAACATTCAGTACTTC
>TRBV19|.|TRBJ1-4|TRBD1
CASNTGQGNEKLFF
TGTGCCAGTAATACGGGACAGGGTAATGAAAAACTGTTTTTT
>TRBV12-3/TRBV12-4|.|TRBJ1-1|.
CASSLGRALEAFF
TGTGCCAGCAGTTTGGGGAGGGCCCTTGAAGCTTTCTTT
>TRBV7-2|.|TRBJ2-3|.
CASSLGWQDNSGTDTQYF
TGTGCCAGCAGCTTAGGGTGGCAGGACAACTCGGGCACAGATACGCAGTATTTT